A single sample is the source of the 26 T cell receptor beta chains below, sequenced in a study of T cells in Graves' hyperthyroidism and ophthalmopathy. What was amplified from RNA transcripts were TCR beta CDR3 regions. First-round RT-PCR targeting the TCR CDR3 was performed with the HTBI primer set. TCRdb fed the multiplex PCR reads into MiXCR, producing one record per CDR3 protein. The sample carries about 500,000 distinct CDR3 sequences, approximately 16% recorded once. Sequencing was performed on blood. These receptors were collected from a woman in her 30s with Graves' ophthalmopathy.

CDR3 loop: CSAREGAQGEKLFF. The CDR3 DNA is TGCAGTGCTAGAGAGGGGGCGCAGGGTGAAAAACTGTTTTTT. The chain combines TRBV20-1 with TRBJ1-4; tentative D call: TRBD1 (6 bases). Germline CDR1 and CDR2: DFQATT and SNEGSKA (reference sequence). This CDR3 region has 14 residues. V gave up 0 bases and J gave up 7 bases, with 12 bases separating them.

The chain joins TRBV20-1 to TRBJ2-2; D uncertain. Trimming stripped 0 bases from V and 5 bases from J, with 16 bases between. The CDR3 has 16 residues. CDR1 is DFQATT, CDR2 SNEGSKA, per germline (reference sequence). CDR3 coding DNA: TGCAGTGCTAGAGATCATGGGCGACACTTTACCGGGGAGCTGTTTTTT. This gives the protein CSARDHGRHFTGELFF.

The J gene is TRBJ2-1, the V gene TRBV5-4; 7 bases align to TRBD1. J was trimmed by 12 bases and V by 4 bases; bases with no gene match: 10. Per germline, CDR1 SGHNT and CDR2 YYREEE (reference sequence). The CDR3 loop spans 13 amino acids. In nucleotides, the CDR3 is TGTGCCAGCAGCCTTGACATCCGGGACAGGCAGTTCTTC. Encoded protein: CASSLDIRDRQFF.

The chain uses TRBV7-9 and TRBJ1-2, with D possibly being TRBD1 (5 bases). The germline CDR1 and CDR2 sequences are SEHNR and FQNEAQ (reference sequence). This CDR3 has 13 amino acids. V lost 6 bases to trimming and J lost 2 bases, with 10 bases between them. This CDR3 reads CASSYRLNYGYTF. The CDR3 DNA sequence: TGTGCCAGCAGTTACAGGCTGAACTATGGCTACACCTTC.

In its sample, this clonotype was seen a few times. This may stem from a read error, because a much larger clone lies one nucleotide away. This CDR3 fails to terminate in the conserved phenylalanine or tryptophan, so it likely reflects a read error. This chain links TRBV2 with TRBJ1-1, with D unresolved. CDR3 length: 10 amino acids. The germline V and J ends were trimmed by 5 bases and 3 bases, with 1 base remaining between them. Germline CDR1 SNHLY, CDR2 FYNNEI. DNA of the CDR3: TGTGCCAGCAGTTACACTGAAGCTTTCCTT. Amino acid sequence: CASSYTEAFL.

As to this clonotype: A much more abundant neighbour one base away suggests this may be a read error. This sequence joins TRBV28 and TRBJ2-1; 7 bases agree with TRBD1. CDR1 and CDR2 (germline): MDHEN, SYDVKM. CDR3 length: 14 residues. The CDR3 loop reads CASSARGSDNGQFF. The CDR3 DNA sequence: TGTGCCAGCAGCGCCAGGGGGAGCGACAATGGGCAGTTCTTC.

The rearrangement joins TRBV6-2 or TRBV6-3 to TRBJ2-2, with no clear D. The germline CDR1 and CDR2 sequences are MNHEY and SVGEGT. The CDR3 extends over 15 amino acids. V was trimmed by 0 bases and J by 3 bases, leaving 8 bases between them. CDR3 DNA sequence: TGTGCCAGCAGTTACTCGAGAGTCGACACCGGGGAGCTGTTTTTT. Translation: CASSYSRVDTGELFF.

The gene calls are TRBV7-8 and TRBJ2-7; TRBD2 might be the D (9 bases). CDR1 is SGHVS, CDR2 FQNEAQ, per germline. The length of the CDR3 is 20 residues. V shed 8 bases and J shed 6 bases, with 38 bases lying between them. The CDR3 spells CASGVKDLTSGFTGGAEQYF. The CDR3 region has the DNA TGTGCCAGCGGTGTGAAAGATTTGACTAGCGGATTTACAGGGGGGGCCGAGCAGTACTTC. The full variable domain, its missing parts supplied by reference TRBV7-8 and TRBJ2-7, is GAGVSQSPRYKVAKRGQDVALRCDPISGHVSLFWYQQALGQGPEFLTYFQNEAQLDKSGLPSDRFFAERPEGSVSTLKIQRTQQEDSAVYLCASGVKDLTSGFTGGAEQYFGPGTRLTVT.

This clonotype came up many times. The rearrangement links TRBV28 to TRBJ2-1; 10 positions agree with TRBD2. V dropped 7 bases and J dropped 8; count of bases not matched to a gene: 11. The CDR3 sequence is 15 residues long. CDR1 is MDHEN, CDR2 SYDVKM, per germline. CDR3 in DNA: TGTGCCAGCAAGGAGGGATCCGGGACTAGCGATGAGCAGTTCTTC. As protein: CASKEGSGTSDEQFF.

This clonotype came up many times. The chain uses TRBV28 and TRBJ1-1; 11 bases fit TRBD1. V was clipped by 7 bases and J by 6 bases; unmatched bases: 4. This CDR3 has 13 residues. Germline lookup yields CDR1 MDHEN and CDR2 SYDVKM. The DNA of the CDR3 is TGTGCCAGCATGGGACAGGGGGATGCTGAAGCTTTCTTT. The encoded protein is CASMGQGDAEAFF. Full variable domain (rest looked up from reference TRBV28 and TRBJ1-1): DVKVTQSSRYLVKRTGEKVFLECVQDMDHENMFWYRQDPGLGLRLIYFSYDVKMKEKGDIPEGYSVSREKKERFSLILESASTNQTSMYLCASMGQGDAEAFFGQGTRLTVV.

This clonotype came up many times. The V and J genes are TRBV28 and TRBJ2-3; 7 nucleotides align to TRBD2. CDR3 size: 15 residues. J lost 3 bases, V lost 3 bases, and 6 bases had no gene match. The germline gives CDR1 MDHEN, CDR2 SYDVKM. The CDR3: CASSFREAGTDTQYF. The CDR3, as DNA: TGTGCCAGCAGTTTCCGGGAGGCGGGAACAGATACGCAGTATTTT.

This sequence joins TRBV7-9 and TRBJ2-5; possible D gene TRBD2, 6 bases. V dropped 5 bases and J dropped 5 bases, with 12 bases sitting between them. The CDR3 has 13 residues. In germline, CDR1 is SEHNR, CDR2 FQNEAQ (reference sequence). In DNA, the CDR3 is TGTGCCAGCAGCCCTCGGGAGCTTGAGACCCAGTACTTC. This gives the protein CASSPRELETQYF.

CDR3 in amino acids: CSASSRTGGNGYTF. For the CDR3, the DNA is TGCAGTGCTAGTTCCCGGACAGGGGGGAATGGCTACACCTTC. The chain has TRBV20-1 and TRBJ1-2, with 10 bases aligning to TRBD1. Germline values: CDR1 DFQATT, CDR2 SNEGSKA (reference sequence). The CDR3 has 14 amino acids. J lost 6 bases, V lost 3 bases, and 7 bases had no gene match.

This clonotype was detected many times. CDR3 DNA sequence: TGTGCCAGCAGCTTGGCACAGACCCAGTACTTC. It specifies CASSLAQTQYF. The chain is built from TRBV5-5 and TRBJ2-5; no clear D. CDR3 length: 11 residues. CDR1 is SGHKS and CDR2 is YYEKEE in the germline V gene (reference sequence). V was clipped by 0 bases and J by 6 bases, with 3 bases between them.

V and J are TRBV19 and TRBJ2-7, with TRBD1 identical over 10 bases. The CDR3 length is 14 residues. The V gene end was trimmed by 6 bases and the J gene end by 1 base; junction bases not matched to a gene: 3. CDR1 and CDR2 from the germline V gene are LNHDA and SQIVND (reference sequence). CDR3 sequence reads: CASSRDRGSYEQYF. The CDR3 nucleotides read TGTGCCAGTAGCCGGGACAGGGGATCCTACGAGCAGTACTTC.

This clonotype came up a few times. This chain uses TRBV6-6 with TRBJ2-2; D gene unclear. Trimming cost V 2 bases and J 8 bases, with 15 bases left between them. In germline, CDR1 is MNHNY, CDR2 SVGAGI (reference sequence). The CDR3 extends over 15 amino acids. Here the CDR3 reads CASSYLSHKRGELFF. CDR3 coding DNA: TGTGCCAGCAGTTACCTATCTCACAAGAGGGGGGAGCTGTTTTTT.

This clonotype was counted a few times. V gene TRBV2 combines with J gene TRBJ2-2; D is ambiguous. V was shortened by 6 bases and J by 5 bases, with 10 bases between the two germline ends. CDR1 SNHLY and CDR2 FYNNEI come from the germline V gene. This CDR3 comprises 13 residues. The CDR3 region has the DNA TGTGCCAGCAGGGTCGAGGTGACCGGGGAGCTGTTTTTT. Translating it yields CASRVEVTGELFF.

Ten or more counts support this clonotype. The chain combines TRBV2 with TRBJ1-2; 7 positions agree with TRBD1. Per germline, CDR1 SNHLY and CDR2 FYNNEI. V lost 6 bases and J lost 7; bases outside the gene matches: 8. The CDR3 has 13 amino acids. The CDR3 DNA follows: TGTGCCAGCAGAACACAGGGGCGGGGTGGCTACACCTTC. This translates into CASRTQGRGGYTF.

In DNA, the CDR3 is TGTGCCAGCAGCTTCGACTGGCGTGGAAACATTCAGTACTTC. Translated: CASSFDWRGNIQYF. The rearrangement uses TRBV7-9 and TRBJ2-4; D remains ambiguous. V shed 3 bases and J shed 6 bases, with 12 bases lying between them. The CDR3 consists of 14 residues. Looked up from germline, CDR1 is SEHNR and CDR2 is FQNEAQ (reference sequence).

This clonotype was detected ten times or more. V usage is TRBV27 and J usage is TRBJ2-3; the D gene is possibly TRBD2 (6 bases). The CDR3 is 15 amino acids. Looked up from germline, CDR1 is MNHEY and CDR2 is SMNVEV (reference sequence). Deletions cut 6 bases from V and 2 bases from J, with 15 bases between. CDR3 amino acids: CASRRDGMNTDTQYF. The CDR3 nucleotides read TGTGCCAGCAGGCGGGACGGAATGAACACAGATACGCAGTATTTT.

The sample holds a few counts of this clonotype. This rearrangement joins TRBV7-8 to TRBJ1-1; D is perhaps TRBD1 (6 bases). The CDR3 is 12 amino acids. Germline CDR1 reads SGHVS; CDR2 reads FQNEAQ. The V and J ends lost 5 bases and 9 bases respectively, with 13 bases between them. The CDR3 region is CASSLQGIKAFF. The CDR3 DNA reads TGTGCCAGCAGCCTCCAGGGGATCAAAGCTTTCTTT.

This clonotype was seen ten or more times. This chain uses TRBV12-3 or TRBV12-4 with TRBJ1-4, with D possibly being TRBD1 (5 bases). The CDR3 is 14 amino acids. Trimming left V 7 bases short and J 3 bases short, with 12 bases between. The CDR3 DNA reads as TGTGCCAGCACCCTCTCGGGGGCTAATGAAAAACTGTTTTTT. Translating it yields CASTLSGANEKLFF.

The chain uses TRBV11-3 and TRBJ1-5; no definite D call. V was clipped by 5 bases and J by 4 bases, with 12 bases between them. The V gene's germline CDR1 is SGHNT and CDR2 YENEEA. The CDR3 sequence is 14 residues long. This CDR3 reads CASSLQGLNQPQHF. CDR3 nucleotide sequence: TGTGCCAGCAGCCTACAAGGATTAAATCAGCCCCAGCATTTT. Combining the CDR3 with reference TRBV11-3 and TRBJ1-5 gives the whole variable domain EAGVVQSPRYKIIEKKQPVAFWCNPISGHNTLYWYLQNLGQGPELLIRYENEEAVDDSQLPKDRFSAERLKGVDSTLKIQPAELGDSAVYLCASSLQGLNQPQHFGDGTRLSIL.

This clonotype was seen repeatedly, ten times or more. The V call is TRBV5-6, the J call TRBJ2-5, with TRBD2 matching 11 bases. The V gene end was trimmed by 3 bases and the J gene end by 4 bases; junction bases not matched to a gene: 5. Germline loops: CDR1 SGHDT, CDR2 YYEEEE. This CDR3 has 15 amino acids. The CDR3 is CASSSLAGERETQYF. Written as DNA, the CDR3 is TGTGCCAGCAGCTCACTAGCGGGAGAGCGAGAGACCCAGTACTTC.

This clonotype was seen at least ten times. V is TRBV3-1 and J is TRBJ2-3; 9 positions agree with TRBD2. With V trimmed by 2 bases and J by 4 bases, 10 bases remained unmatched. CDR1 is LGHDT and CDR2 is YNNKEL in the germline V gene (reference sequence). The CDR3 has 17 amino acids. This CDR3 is CASSQPGLAKGADTQYF. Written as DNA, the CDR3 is TGTGCCAGCAGCCAACCGGGACTAGCAAAGGGGGCAGATACGCAGTATTTT.

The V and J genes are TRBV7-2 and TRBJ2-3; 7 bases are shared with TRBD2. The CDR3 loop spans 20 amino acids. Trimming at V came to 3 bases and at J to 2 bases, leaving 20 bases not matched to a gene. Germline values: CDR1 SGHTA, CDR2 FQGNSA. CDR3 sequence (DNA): TGTGCCAGCAGCTTCGTCTTATGGGGGAGGGATTCCACCGACACAGATACGCAGTATTTT. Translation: CASSFVLWGRDSTDTDTQYF.